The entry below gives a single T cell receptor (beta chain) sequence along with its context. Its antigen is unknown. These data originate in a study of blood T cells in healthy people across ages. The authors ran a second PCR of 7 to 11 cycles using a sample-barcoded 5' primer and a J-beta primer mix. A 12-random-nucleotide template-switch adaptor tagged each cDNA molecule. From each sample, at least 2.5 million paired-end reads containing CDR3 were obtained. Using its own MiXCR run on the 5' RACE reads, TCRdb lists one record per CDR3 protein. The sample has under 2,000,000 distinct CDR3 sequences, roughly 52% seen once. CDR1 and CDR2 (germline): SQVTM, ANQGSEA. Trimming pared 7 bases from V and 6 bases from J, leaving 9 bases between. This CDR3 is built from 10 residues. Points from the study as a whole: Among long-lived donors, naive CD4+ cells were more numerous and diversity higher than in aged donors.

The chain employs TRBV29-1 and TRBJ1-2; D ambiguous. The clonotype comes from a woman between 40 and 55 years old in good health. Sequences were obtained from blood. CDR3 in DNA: TGCAGCGCTATAACGGATGGCTACACCTTC. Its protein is CSAITDGYTF. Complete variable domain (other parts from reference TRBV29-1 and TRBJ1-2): SAVISQKPSRDICQRGTSLTIQCQVDSQVTMMFWYRQQPGQSLTLIATANQGSEATYESGFVIDKFPISRPNLTFSTLTVSNMSPEDSSIYLCSAITDGYTFGSGTRLTVV.